The present T cell receptor (beta chain) was sequenced within a study of regulatory and conventional T cells in RAG deficiency (dated by TCRdb to about 2017). Some background on the complete study: To compare the diversity and composition of the repertoires of Treg, conventional CD4+ and CD8+ T cells between RAG-deficient patients and healthy controls, the study applied high-throughput TCR beta sequencing. What the authors observed across the whole study: Markedly lower Shannon entropy and higher Simpson indices were observed in RAG-deficient patients than in control T-cell subpopulations. All patient T-cell subsets had shorter CDR3 lengths; Omenn syndrome patients showed >85% Treg-Tconv repertoire overlap at nucleotide and amino acid level. Some T-cell subset analyses were not done for some subjects. In Omenn syndrome and CID/AS patients compared with controls, around 100-fold fewer unique TCR beta sequences were detected from Treg cells, versus approximately 10-fold fewer for other subsets. Rather than being bona fide Treg cells, the sorted CD25-high CD127-low cells in Omenn syndrome patients may represent peripherally activated cells.

Conventional CD4+ T cells were purified from blood as CD25-low CD127-high cells before genomic DNA extraction. Eight or nine healthy control donors served as the comparison group for repertoire analyses. Receptors were amplified or captured by the immunoSEQ multiplex PCR assay. Genomic DNA from the sorted T-cell subsets was used to amplify rearranged TCR beta chain products, which were then sequenced. In the paper's pipeline: Repertoire diversity of productive TCR beta rearrangements was quantified using Shannon entropy and Simpson indices. To gauge clonal expansion, the frequencies of the 100 most abundant productive TCR beta clonotypes among total reads were added together. A self-reactivity index based on amino acid usage at CDR3beta positions 6 and 7 was applied to the TRB repertoires. Repertoire analyses used two-way ANOVA; flow cytometric analyses used Student t or Mann-Whitney tests. The clones in this table, taken by TCRdb from immuneACCESS, are in-frame only. Not every clone is retained; where verified, under half of the shortfall comes from an unresolved V gene, and the cause of the rest is unknown. The V and J calls and the clone size are those of that table, but D and trimming were determined from the DNA. The sample includes under 45,000 clones, with 60% to 85% observed a single time. The ten largest clonotypes hold roughly 3% of the sample.

About this clone itself: The clone's antigen remains unknown. Base-call qualities are not available, and no considerably larger clone is one nucleotide away.

These records were also assigned to another study, of regulatory T cells. From the second report: For the multiplex PCR, 52 forward TRBV primers and 13 reverse TRBJ primers were used, and amplification bias was corrected with both assay-based and computational methods. Patient repertoires showed restricted unique TRB V-J pairs and skewed V and J gene usage, most marked in regulatory T cells. The study compared T-cell receptor beta repertoires of sorted regulatory, conventional CD4+ and CD8+ T cells between CD3G-deficient patients and healthy controls. Ficoll density separation was used to isolate peripheral blood mononuclear cells. Within the immunoSEQ assay, multiplex PCR amplified rearranged TRB loci from genomic DNA. Sequencing of the TRB amplicons was done on an Illumina HiSeq platform. Custom algorithms error-filtered the raw sequences and aligned them to reference gene sequences, after which the immunoSEQ online tools were used for analysis. Frequencies of productive and nonproductive TRB rearrangements were evaluated among both unique and total sequences. For group comparisons, t tests, Mann-Whitney tests or two-way ANOVA were performed in Prism software.

The specimen was CD4+ effector T cells sorted from blood. This receptor was obtained from a human donor in good health.

The CDR3 reads as follows: CASSLSRGEKLFF. The DNA reads TGTGCCAGCAGTTTATCGAGGGGGGAAAAACTGTTTTTT. The rearranged segments are TRBV27 and TRBJ1-4; 6 matching bases give a weak D call of TRBD1. The CDR3 sequence holds 13 residues, the cysteine and phenylalanine included. CDR3 DNA only is kept here, 39 bases in frame from base 1. The V and J ends are trimmed by 0 bases and 8 bases, leaving 7 bases between them. Based on the germline V gene (reference sequence), the CDR1 and CDR2 sequences are MNHEY and SMNVEV.